The source of this T cell receptor (beta chain) is a study of blood T cell repertoires in COVID-19 (TCRdb year 2020). With regard to the full study: Collaborator samples came from the United States, Italy and Spain and covered acute and convalescent phases of COVID-19. The material from the prospective study consisted of cDNA or gDNA derived from T cells, B-cell-depleted T cells, or PBMCs. Deeply sampled blood TCRbeta repertoires from subjects exposed to, actively infected with, or recovered from COVID-19 were included in the dataset. The repertoires were made available in a free public database intended to serve as a resource for research on the immune response to SARS-CoV-2. The samples were drawn from the first 160 participants of the ongoing ImmuneRACE study and from 1,254 subjects provided by 6 global collaborators. The sample metadata nearly always contained a de-identified subject ID, COVID-19 status, age in years and sex. Where HLA class I and class II types were available, the types were taken from metadata supplied by the sample provider, not from assay-based typing.

About this clone: Its binding antigen is unknown. Per-base qualities were not stored, and no clone one base away is much larger.

Results and caveats for the whole study, not just this receptor: The quantity of clinical and demographic metadata differed by source and by participant and was supplied without curation.

One collaborating source in Seattle enrolled patients during active infection and followed them longitudinally through the course of disease. The collaborating institutions used their own protocols to collect whole blood in K2EDTA tubes. For TCRbeta analysis, collaborators shipped samples in one of three forms: frozen whole blood, isolated PBMCs, or DNA extracted from either of those sample types. CDR1 LNHDA and CDR2 SQIVND are derived from the germline V gene (reference sequence). For this chain, trimming is 7 bases at the V end and 3 bases at the J end, and the number of junction bases without a gene match is 10. Spanning cysteine to phenylalanine, the CDR3 consists of 15 amino acids. Only the CDR3 part of the read is kept: 45 bases, read in frame from the first base. TCRbeta CDR3 regions were amplified from genomic DNA using the immunoSEQ Assay, a bias-controlled multiplex PCR. The published analysis was carried out like this. Nucleated cell counts per sample were estimated from amplification of reference gene primers within the assay. To quantify the absolute abundance of each unique TCRbeta CDR3 rearrangement, sequence reads were collapsed and filtered. For each sample, productive Simpson clonality was calculated by taking the square root of Simpson's diversity index across productive rearrangements. Entries here come from immuneACCESS through TCRdb and include only in-frame sequences with V and J called. Some clones fail to appear in such tables; in the studies checked, an unresolved V gene covers under half of the shortfall, and the cause of the remainder is unknown. V, J and clone size are those of that table, while D and trimming were read from the DNA. The sample table holds 100,000 to 150,000 clones, of which almost 90% were seen once. In total, the top ten clones hold more than 3% of the sample.

Sequencing input: peripheral blood. The chain is encoded by TRBV19 joined to TRBJ2-3; 7 bases in between match TRBD2. The receptor's source is a woman in her fifties or sixties with COVID-19, enrolled during active disease. The DNA reads as follows: TGTGCCAGTAATGATCTGCTGGGGGGGACAGATACGCAGTATTTT. It is translated as CASNDLLGGTDTQYF.